The present T cell receptor beta chain was sequenced within a study of response to subunit inactivated influenza vaccine. Overall study results and limits: The authors proposed limited new T cell recruitment per seasonal influenza vaccination.

Germline CDR1 SGHDT, CDR2 YYEEEE. V trimming: 7 bases; J trimming: 3 bases; junction bases outside the gene matches: 10. This CDR3 is 16 amino acids long. This clonotype has at least ten counts. Its specificity is unknown. Via MiXCR, TCRdb re-called the RT-PCR reads, giving one row per CDR3 protein. Among about 530,000 distinct CDR3 sequences listed, 10% to 15% were seen once. This chain links TRBV5-6 with TRBJ2-1; TRBD1 matches 10 bases. The TCR comes from a man aged 45-65 years who received an inactivated influenza vaccine. The sample consisted of PBMCs from blood, taken on the day of vaccination. The CDR3 DNA reads as TGTGCCAGCGGTTTCTTGGACAGGGGGAGCTACAATGAGCAGTTCTTC. It specifies CASGFLDRGSYNEQFF.